The sequence of this TCR beta chain was determined in a study of neurological immune-mediated disorders. As for the study in general: Of the approximately 35 patients with multiple sclerosis, about 31 had relapsing-remitting MS, whereas the remaining 3 had secondary progressive MS.

This clonotype was detected many times. CDR1 MNHEY and CDR2 SVGAGI come from the germline V gene. Deletions cut 7 bases from V and 7 bases from J, with 26 bases between. The CDR3 runs to 16 residues. Each CDR3 protein gets one entry after TCRdb re-called the 5' RACE reads with MiXCR. The sample shows fewer than 90,000 distinct CDR3 sequences, 4% to 6% of them seen only once. The J gene is TRBJ2-7, the V gene TRBV6-5; D assignment may be TRBD1 or TRBD2 (5 bases each). The clonotype was recovered from a man aged 18 to 30 with multiple sclerosis. The sample taken for sequencing was PBMCs. Written as DNA, the CDR3 is TGTGCCAGCACCTCCCGACCGGGACCGACCTCTCGGGAGCAGTACTTC. Translating gives CASTSRPGPTSREQYF.